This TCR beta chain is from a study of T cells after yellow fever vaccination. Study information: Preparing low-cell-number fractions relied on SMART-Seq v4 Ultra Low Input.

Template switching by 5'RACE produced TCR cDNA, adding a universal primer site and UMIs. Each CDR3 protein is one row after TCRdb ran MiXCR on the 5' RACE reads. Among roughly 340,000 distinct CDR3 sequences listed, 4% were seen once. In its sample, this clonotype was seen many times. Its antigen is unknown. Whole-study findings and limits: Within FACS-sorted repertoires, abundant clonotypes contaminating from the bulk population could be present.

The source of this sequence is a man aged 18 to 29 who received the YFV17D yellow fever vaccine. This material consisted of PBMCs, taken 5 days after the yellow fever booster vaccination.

CDR3 loop: CASSSGQGNNSPLHF. DNA for the CDR3: TGTGCCAGCAGCTCGGGACAGGGAAATAATTCACCCCTCCACTTT. V and J are TRBV7-2 and TRBJ1-6; 9 bases match TRBD1. This CDR3 contains 15 residues. Germline V gene sequence: CDR1 SGHTA, CDR2 FQGNSA. Losses at the gene ends were 4 bases for V and 5 bases for J; bases not matched to a gene: 3.